The 21 T cell receptor beta chains below were found in one sample sequenced in a study of T cells expressing NK-cell markers. TCRdb re-called the 5' RACE reads, yielding one record per CDR3 amino acid sequence without DNA. This sample's table reports 120,000 to 150,000 distinct CDR3 sequences. Sequenced input: blood T cells: a sorted CD56 or NKG2C T cell subset, CD4+ or CD8+ T cells, or bulk PBMC T cells (not recorded which). The receptors were gathered from a man aged 18 to 29 in good health.

V and J are TRBV10-3 and TRBJ2-1; TCRdb's D gene call, TRBD2, goes unchecked for lack of DNA. Germline V gene lookup returns CDR1 ENHRY and CDR2 SYGVKD. The CDR3 runs to 15 residues. CDR3 loop: CAISESPTAGNEQFF.

V is TRBV6-5 and J is TRBJ1-4; lacking DNA, the TRBD1 call made by TCRdb goes unchecked. This CDR3 is 16 amino acids long. The germline V gene encodes CDR1 MNHEY and CDR2 SVGAGI. CDR3: CASSYPDGTGVEKLFF.

The genes are TRBV14 and TRBJ2-1. This CDR3 has 14 residues. The germline gives CDR1 SGHDN, CDR2 FVKESK. The CDR3 spells CASSQGIAYNEQFF.

The rearrangement joins TRBV4-2 to TRBJ2-3. The germline CDR1 and CDR2 sequences are LGHNA and YNFKEQ. This CDR3 is built from 16 residues. CDR3 region: CASSQDLAEITDTQYF.

The V and J genes are TRBV10-3 and TRBJ1-1; TCRdb's D call of TRBD1 is untestable without DNA. The length of the CDR3 is 14 residues. Germline CDR1 ENHRY, CDR2 SYGVKD. CDR3: CAISESSTQGVAFF.

Here the CDR3 reads CASSVTSGRPNEQYF. The V and J genes are TRBV7-2 and TRBJ2-7; lacking DNA, the TRBD2 call made by TCRdb goes unchecked. This CDR3 spans 15 amino acids. Germline V gives CDR1 SGHTA, CDR2 FQGNSA.

The V gene is TRBV29-1, the J gene TRBJ2-2. Germline CDR1 SQVTM, CDR2 ANQGSEA. This CDR3 contains 14 residues. This CDR3 is CSVYLEMRTGELFF.

J is TRBJ2-3 and V is TRBV29-1; TCRdb selects TRBD1, and the lack of DNA leaves this call unchecked. Germline V gene lookup returns CDR1 SQVTM and CDR2 ANQGSEA. This CDR3 comprises 11 residues. Here the CDR3 reads CSVPLGGAQYF.

The J gene is TRBJ1-1, the V gene TRBV20-1; TCRdb designates TRBD1, a call that cannot be tested without DNA. The CDR3 contains 12 residues. CDR1 is DFQATT, CDR2 SNEGSKA, per germline (reference sequence). Here the CDR3 reads CSASPTLEEAFF.

The chain carries TRBV6-2 or TRBV6-3 and TRBJ1-2; there is no DNA to check the TCRdb D call of TRBD1. This CDR3 has 13 residues. Germline CDR1 is MNHEY and CDR2 is SVGEGT. CDR3 sequence: CASSYPGTGGYTF.

The V gene is TRBV6-5, the J gene TRBJ2-7. Germline V CDR1 and CDR2: MNHEY, SVGAGI. The CDR3 spans 15 residues. The CDR3 loop reads CASSYSLGMSYEQYF.

Here the CDR3 reads CASSLSDSYTGELFF. The V and J genes are TRBV12-3 or TRBV12-4 and TRBJ2-2; absent DNA, TCRdb's TRBD1 call cannot be checked. CDR3 length equals 15 residues.

This chain's CDR3 is CASRSGGLVNEQFF. The chain carries TRBV4-2 and TRBJ2-1; TCRdb's assignment of TRBD2 cannot be checked, as there is no DNA. This CDR3 contains 14 residues. Germline assignment: CDR1 LGHNA and CDR2 YNFKEQ.

The CDR3 sequence is CSATSPRVAGFYEQYF. The chain is built from TRBV20-1 and TRBJ2-7; TCRdb names TRBD2, which stays unverified in the absence of DNA. Germline V CDR1 and CDR2: DFQATT, SNEGSKA (reference sequence). The CDR3 is 16 residues long.

This sequence joins TRBV29-1 and TRBJ1-1. This CDR3 is 15 amino acids long. Germline assignment: CDR1 SQVTM and CDR2 ANQGSEA. CDR3 region: CSVVTPPAGDTEAFF.

The rearrangement joins TRBV15 to TRBJ2-2. The CDR3 loop spans 14 amino acids. From germline, CDR1 is LNHNV and CDR2 YYDKDF (reference sequence). This CDR3 is CATHETRNTGELFF.

V and J are TRBV15 and TRBJ2-1; TCRdb gives TRBD2 as the D gene, but with no DNA this cannot be confirmed. Germline V CDR1 and CDR2: LNHNV, YYDKDF (reference sequence). The CDR3 is 17 residues long. CDR3 residues: CATSRDVLAGVGNEQFF.

The V and J genes are TRBV20-1 and TRBJ2-3; absent DNA, TCRdb's TRBD1 call cannot be checked. The CDR3 runs to 17 residues. Germline V CDR1 and CDR2: DFQATT, SNEGSKA (reference sequence). This chain's CDR3 is CSARGPLRRDGTDTQYF.

The chain employs TRBV4-1 and TRBJ2-1; TCRdb's assignment of TRBD1 cannot be checked, as there is no DNA. Germline-derived CDR1 and CDR2 are MGHRA and YSYEKL. This CDR3 is built from 16 residues. The chain's CDR3 is CASSQGWGLLSEEQFF.

This chain links TRBV3-1 with TRBJ1-5; TCRdb gives TRBD1 as the D gene, but with no DNA this cannot be confirmed. The CDR3 runs to 16 residues. CDR1 and CDR2 (germline): LGHDT, YNNKEL (reference sequence). This CDR3 reads CASSQGRAGGNQPQHF. The full variable domain, its missing parts supplied by reference TRBV3-1 and TRBJ1-5, is DTAVSQTPKYLVTQMGNDKSIKCEQNLGHDTMYWYKQDSKKFLKIMFSYNNKELIINETVPNRFSPKSPDKAHLNLHINSLELGDSAVYFCASSQGRAGGNQPQHFGDGTRLSIL.

J is TRBJ2-7 and V is TRBV18; the D gene TCRdb calls, TRBD1, cannot be checked with no DNA. Looked up from germline, CDR1 is KGHSH and CDR2 is LQKENI. CDR3 length: 15 amino acids. The CDR3 protein is CASSPKGVITDEQYF.